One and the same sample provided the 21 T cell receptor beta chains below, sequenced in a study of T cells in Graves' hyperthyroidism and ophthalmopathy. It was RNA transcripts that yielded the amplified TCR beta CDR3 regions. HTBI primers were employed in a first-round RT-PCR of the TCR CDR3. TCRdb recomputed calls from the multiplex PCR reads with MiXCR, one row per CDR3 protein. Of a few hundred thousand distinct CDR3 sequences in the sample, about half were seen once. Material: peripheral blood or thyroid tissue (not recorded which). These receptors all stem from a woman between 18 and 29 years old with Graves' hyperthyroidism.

CDR3: CATSASQANQPQHF. The CDR3 region has the DNA TGTGCCACCAGTGCTAGCCAGGCCAATCAGCCCCAGCATTTT. V is TRBV24-1 and J is TRBJ1-5; D remains unclear. The CDR3 totals 14 residues. Trimming cost V 5 bases and J 3 bases, with 10 bases left between them. Germline V gene sequence: CDR1 KGHDR, CDR2 SFDVKD.

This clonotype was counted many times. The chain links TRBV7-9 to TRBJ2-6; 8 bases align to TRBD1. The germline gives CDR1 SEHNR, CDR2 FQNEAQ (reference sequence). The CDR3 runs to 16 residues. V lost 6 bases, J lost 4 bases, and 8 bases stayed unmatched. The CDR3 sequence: CASSHRTGYGANVLTF. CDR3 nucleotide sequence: TGTGCCAGCAGTCACCGGACAGGGTACGGGGCCAACGTCCTGACTTTC.

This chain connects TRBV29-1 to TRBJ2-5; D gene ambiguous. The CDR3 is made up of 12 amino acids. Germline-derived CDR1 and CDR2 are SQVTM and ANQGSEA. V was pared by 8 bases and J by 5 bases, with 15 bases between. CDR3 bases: TGCAGCAATCGGGTTACCTTCGAGACCCAGTACTTC. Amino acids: CSNRVTFETQYF.

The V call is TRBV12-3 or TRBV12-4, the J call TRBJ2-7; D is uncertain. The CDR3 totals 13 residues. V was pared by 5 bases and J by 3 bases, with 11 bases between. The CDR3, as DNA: TGTGCCAGCAGTGCTTTCACCGACTACGAGCAGTACTTC. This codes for CASSAFTDYEQYF.

The CDR3: CASSQDWTSAAYEQYF. CDR3 DNA: TGTGCCAGCAGCCAAGATTGGACTAGCGCTGCCTACGAGCAGTACTTC. V is TRBV7-9 and J is TRBJ2-7, with TRBD2 identical over 9 bases. Trimming removed 5 bases from V and 2 bases from J; junction bases left unmatched: 10. Per germline, CDR1 SEHNR and CDR2 FQNEAQ (reference sequence). This CDR3 is 16 amino acids long. Full variable domain (missing parts from reference TRBV7-9 and TRBJ2-7): DTGVSQNPRHKITKRGQNVTFRCDPISEHNRLYWYRQTLGQGPEFLTYFQNEAQLEKSRLLSDRFSAERPKGSFSTLEIQRTEQGDSAMYLCASSQDWTSAAYEQYFGPGTRLTVT.

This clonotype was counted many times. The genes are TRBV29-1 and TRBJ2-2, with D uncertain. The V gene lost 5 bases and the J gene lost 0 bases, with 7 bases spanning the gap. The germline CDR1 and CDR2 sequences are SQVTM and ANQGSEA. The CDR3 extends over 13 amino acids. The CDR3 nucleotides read TGCAGCGTTTCAGCGACGAACACCGGGGAGCTGTTTTTT. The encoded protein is CSVSATNTGELFF.

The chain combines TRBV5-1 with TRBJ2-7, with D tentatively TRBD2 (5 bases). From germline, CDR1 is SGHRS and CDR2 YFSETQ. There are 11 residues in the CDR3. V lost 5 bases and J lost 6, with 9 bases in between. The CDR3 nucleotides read TGCGCCAGCAGGCTAGAGGGCGAGCAGTACTTC. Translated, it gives CASRLEGEQYF.

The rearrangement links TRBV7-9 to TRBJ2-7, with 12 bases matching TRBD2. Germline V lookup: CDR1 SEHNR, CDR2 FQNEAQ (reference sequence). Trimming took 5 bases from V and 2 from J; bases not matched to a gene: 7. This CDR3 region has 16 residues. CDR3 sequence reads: CASSTSTSGRPYEQYF. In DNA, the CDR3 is TGTGCCAGCAGCACCTCGACTAGCGGGAGACCCTACGAGCAGTACTTC.

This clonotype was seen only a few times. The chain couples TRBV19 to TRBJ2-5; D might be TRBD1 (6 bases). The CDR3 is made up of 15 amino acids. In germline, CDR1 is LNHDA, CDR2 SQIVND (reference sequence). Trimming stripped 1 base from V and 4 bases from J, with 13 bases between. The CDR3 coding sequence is TGTGCCAGTAGTATAGGAATCGGCAGGGGAGAGACCCAGTACTTC. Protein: CASSIGIGRGETQYF.

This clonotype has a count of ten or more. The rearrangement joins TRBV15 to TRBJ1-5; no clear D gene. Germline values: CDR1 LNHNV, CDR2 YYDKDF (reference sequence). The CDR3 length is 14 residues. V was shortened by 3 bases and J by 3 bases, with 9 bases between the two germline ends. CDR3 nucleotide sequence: TGTGCCACCAGCAGGTACGGGTTCAATCAGCCCCAGCATTTT. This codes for CATSRYGFNQPQHF.

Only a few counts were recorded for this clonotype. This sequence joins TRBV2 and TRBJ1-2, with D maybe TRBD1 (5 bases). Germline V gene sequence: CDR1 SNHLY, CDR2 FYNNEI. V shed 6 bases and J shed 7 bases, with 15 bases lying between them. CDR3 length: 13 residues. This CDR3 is CASSQGKRGGYTF. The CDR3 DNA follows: TGTGCCAGCAGCCAAGGGAAAAGGGGTGGCTACACCTTC. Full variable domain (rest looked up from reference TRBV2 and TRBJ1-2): EPEVTQTPSHQVTQMGQEVILRCVPISNHLYFYWYRQILGQKVEFLVSFYNNEISEKSEIFDDQFSVERPDGSNFTLKIRSTKLEDSAMYFCASSQGKRGGYTFGSGTRLTVV.

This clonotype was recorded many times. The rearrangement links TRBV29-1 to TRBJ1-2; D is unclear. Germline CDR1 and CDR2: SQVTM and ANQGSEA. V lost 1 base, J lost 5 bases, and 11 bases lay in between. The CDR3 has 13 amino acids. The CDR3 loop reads CSVEVVTDYGYTF. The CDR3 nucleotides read TGCAGCGTTGAAGTGGTAACGGATTATGGCTACACCTTC. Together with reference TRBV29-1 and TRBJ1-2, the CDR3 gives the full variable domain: SAVISQKPSRDICQRGTSLTIQCQVDSQVTMMFWYRQQPGQSLTLIATANQGSEATYESGFVIDKFPISRPNLTFSTLTVSNMSPEDSSIYLCSVEVVTDYGYTFGSGTRLTVV.

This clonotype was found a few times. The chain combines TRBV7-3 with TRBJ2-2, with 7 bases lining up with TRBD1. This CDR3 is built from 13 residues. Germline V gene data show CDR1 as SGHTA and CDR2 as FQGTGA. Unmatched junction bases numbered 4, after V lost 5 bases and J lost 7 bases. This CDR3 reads CASSQQGSGELFF. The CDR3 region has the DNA TGTGCCAGCAGCCAACAGGGGAGCGGGGAGCTGTTTTTT.

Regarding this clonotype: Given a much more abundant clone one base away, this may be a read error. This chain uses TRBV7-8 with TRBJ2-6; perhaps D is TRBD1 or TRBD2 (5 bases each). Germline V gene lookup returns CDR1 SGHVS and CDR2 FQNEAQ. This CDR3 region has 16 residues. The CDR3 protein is CAGDRGAVLGANALTF. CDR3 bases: TGTGCCGGCGATCGGGGTGCAGTACTTGGGGCCAACGCCCTGACTTTC.

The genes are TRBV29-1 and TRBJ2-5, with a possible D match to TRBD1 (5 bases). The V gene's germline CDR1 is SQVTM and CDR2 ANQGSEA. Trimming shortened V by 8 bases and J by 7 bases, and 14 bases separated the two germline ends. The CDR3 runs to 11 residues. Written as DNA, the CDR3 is TGCAGCACCAGGGATTCAAGGACCCAGTACTTC. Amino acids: CSTRDSRTQYF. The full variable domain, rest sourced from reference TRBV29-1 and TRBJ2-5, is SAVISQKPSRDICQRGTSLTIQCQVDSQVTMMFWYRQQPGQSLTLIATANQGSEATYESGFVIDKFPISRPNLTFSTLTVSNMSPEDSSIYLCSTRDSRTQYFGPGTRLLVL.

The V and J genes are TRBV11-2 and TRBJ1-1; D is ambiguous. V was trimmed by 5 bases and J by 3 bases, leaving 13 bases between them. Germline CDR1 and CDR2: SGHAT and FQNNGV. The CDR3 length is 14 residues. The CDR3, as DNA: TGTGCCAGCAGCCAACCTTCCAGGCACACTGAAGCTTTCTTT. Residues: CASSQPSRHTEAFF.

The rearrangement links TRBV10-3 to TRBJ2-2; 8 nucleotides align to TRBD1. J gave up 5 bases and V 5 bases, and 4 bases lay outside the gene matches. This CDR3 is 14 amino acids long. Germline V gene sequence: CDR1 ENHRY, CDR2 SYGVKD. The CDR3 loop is CAISRTGPTGELFF. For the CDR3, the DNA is TGTGCCATCAGTCGGACAGGGCCAACCGGGGAGCTGTTTTTT.

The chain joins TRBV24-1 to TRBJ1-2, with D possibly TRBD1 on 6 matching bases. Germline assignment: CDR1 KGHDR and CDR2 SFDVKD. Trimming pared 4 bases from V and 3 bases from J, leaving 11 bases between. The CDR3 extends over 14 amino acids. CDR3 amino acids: CATSETGTDYGYTF. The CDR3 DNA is TGTGCCACCAGTGAAACAGGGACTGACTATGGCTACACCTTC.

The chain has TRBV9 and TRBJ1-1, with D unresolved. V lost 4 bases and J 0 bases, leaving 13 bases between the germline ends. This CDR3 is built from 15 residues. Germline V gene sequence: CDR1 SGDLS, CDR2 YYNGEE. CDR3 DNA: TGTGCCAGCAGCCAGGTCAATTGGGTGAACACTGAAGCTTTCTTT. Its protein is CASSQVNWVNTEAFF.

The DNA of the CDR3 is TGTGCCAGCATACCTGGGACAGCGGTCACTGAAGCTTTCTTT. This codes for CASIPGTAVTEAFF. The J gene is TRBJ1-1, the V gene TRBV6-1, with 7 bases fitting TRBD1. J gave up 4 bases and V 7 bases, and 9 bases lay outside the gene matches. The CDR3 totals 14 residues. Germline assignment: CDR1 MNHNS and CDR2 SASEGT.

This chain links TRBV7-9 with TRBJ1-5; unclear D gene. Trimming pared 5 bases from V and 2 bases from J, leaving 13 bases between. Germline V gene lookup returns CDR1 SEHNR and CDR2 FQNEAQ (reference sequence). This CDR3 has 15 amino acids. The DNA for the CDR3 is TGTGCCAGCAGCCAAGTTTCGAATGGCAATCAGCCCCAGCATTTT. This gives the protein CASSQVSNGNQPQHF.